One and the same sample provided the 3 T cell receptor beta chains below, sequenced in a study of T cell repertoires in cytomegalovirus infection. These receptors have no known antigen. TCRdb reanalysed the reads using MiXCR and keeps one entry per CDR3 protein. This table has roughly 310,000 distinct CDR3 sequences, 29% appearing once. The specimen was cultured PBMCs, collected from culture after CMV antigen stimulation. The receptor set was obtained from a human donor in good health (CMV status not recorded). Some clones in this sample may be carry-over from other donors' samples.

The chain combines TRBV5-1 with TRBJ2-3; 11 nucleotides agree with TRBD2. After removal of 5 bases from V and 0 bases from J, the junction contained 11 bases not matched to a gene. Germline V gene sequence: CDR1 SGHRS, CDR2 YFSETQ. This CDR3 contains 18 residues. CDR3 nucleotides: TGCGCCAGCAGACCCACTAGCGGGGGAGAATTTAGCACAGATACGCAGTATTTT. Translation gives CASRPTSGGEFSTDTQYF.

V usage is TRBV5-5 and J usage is TRBJ1-5; no definite D call. Trimming stripped 0 bases from V and 4 bases from J, with 5 bases between. This CDR3 has 13 residues. Looked up from germline, CDR1 is SGHKS and CDR2 is YYEKEE (reference sequence). CDR3 sequence: CASSLANNQPQHF. The CDR3 DNA follows: TGTGCCAGCAGCTTGGCTAATAATCAGCCCCAGCATTTT. The variable domain in full, with the rest retrieved from reference TRBV5-5 and TRBJ1-5, is DAGVTQSPTHLIKTRGQQVTLRCSPISGHKSVSWYQQVLGQGPQFIFQYYEKEERGRGNFPDRFSARQFPNYSSELNVNALLLGDSALYLCASSLANNQPQHFGDGTRLSIL.

The V call is TRBV9, the J call TRBJ2-3; TRBD2 is a possible D gene (6 bases). V dropped 0 bases and J dropped 5 bases, with 10 bases sitting between them. The CDR3 totals 14 residues. Germline V gives CDR1 SGDLS, CDR2 YYNGEE. CDR3: CASSVAGDQDTQYF. As DNA, the CDR3 is TGTGCCAGCAGCGTAGCGGGAGATCAAGATACGCAGTATTTT.